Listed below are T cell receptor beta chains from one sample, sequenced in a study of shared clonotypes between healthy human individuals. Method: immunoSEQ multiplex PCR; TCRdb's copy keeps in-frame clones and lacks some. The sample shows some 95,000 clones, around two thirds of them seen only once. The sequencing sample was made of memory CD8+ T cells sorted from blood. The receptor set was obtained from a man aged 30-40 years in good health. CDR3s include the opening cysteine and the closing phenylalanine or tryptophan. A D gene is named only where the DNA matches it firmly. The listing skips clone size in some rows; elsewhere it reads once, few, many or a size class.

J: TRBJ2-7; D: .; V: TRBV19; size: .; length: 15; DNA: TGTGCCAGTAGTATTGCCAAGGTGGTAACCTACGAGCAGTACTTC; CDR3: CASSIAKVVTYEQYF
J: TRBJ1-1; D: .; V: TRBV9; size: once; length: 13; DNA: TGTGCCAGCAGCGTCGAGAGTAACACTGAAGCTTTCTTT; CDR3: CASSVESNTEAFF
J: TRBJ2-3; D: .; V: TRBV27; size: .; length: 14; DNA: TGTGCCAGCAGTTTTTCCCCGAACACAGATACGCAGTATTTT; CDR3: CASSFSPNTDTQYF
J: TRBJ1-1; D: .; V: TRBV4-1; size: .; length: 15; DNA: TGCGCCAGCAGCCAAGATACGAGGGGGGGAACTGAAGCTTTCTTT; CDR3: CASSQDTRGGTEAFF
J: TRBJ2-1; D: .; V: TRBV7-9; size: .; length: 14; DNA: TGTGCCAGCAGCTTAGACGCAGGGGTCGATGAGCAGTTCTTC; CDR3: CASSLDAGVDEQFF
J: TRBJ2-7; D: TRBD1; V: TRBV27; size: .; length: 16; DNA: TGTGCCAGCAGTTTATTAGGGACAGGGGGCATCAACGAGCAGTACTTC; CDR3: CASSLLGTGGINEQYF
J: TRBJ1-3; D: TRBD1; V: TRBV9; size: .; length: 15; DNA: TGTGCCAGCAGCGTAGAGGGACAGGGGGCCGGCGGCATATATTTT; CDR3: CASSVEGQGAGGIYF
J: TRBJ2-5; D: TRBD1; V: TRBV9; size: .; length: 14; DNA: TGTGCCAGCAGCCCGGGACAGGGCAGTGAGACCCAGTACTTC; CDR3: CASSPGQGSETQYF
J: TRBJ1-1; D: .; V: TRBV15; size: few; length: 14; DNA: TGTGCCACCAGCAGAGATTTGCGGTCGGAGGGAGCTTTCTTT; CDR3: CATSRDLRSEGAFF
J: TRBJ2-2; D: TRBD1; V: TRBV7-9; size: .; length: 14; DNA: TGTGCCAGCAGCTGGACAGGGAACACCGGGGAGCTGTTTTTT; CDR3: CASSWTGNTGELFF
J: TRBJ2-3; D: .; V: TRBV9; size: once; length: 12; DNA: TGTGCCAGCAGCGACTCAGCGGATACGCAGTATTTT; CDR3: CASSDSADTQYF
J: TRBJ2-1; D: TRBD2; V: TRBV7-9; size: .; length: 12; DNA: TGTGCCAGCAGCCCCGGGGGGAATGAGCAGTTCTTC; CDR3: CASSPGGNEQFF
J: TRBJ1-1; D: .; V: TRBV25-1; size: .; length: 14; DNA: TGTGCCGGCAGTGAGACTGTCGCCGACACTGAAGCTTTCTTT; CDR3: CAGSETVADTEAFF
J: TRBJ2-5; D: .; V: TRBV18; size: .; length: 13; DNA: TGTGCCAGCTCACCAGGGGTGGAAGAGACCCAGTACTTC; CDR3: CASSPGVEETQYF
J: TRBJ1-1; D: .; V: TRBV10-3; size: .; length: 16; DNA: TGTGCCATCACGGGGGAAATCGAGCGAGGGAACACTGAAGCTTTCTTT; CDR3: CAITGEIERGNTEAFF
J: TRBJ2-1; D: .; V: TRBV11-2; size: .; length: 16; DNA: TGTGCCAGCAGCCTAACGGCGCTGAGCTCCTACAATGAGCAGTTCTTC; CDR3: CASSLTALSSYNEQFF
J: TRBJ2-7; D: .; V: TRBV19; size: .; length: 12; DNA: TGTGCCAGTAGTTCCCACTCCTACGAGCAGTACTTC; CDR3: CASSSHSYEQYF
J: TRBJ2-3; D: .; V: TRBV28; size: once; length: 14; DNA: TGTGCCAGCAGCCCTTCCCATTCATCAGATACGCAGTATTTT; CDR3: CASSPSHSSDTQYF
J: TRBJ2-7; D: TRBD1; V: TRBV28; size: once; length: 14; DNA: TGTGCCAGCAGAAAGGGACAGGGGGCTCACGAGCAGTACTTC; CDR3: CASRKGQGAHEQYF
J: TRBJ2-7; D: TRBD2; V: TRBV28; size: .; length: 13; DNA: TGTGCCAGCAGTTTTCGGGGGGTCGACGAGCAGTACTTC; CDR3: CASSFRGVDEQYF
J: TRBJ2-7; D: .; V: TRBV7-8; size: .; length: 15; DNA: TGTGCCAGCAGCTTAGGGGCAGGGGGGGCCTACGAGCAGTACTTC; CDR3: CASSLGAGGAYEQYF
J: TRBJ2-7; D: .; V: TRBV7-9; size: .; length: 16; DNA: TGTGCCAGCAGCTTAGTAGGAGACAGCGGGTCCTACGAGCAGTACTTC; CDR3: CASSLVGDSGSYEQYF
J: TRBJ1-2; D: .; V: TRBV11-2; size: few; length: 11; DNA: TGTGCCAGCAGCCCGATATATGGCTACACCTTC; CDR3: CASSPIYGYTF
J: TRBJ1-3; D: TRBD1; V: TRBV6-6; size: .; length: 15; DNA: TGTGCCAGCAGTTACACAGGGGGCAACGGAAACACCATATATTTT; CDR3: CASSYTGGNGNTIYF
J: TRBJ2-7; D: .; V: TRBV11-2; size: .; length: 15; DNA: TGTGCCAGCAGCTCAGAAAGCCGCCGTCTAGCATACCAATACTTC; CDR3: CASSSESRRLAYQYF
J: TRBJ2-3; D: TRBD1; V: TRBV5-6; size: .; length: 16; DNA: TGTGCCAGCAGCCCAGGGGACAGGGGGGACACAGATACGCAGTATTTT; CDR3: CASSPGDRGDTDTQYF
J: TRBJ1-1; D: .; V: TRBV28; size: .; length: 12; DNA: TGTGCCAGCAGCTGGGGAGTCACTGAAGCTTTCTTT; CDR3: CASSWGVTEAFF
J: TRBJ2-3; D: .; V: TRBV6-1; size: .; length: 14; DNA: TGTGCCAGCAGTGACGGTGAAGAGTGGGATACGCAGTATTTT; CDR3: CASSDGEEWDTQYF
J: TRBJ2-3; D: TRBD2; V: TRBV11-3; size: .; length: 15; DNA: TGTGCCAGCAGCCGTCTAGCGGGAGGGGATGATACGCAGTATTTT; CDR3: CASSRLAGGDDTQYF
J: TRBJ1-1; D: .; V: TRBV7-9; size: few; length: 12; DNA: TGTGCCGGATTAGACTGGGACACTGAAGCTTTCTTT; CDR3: CAGLDWDTEAFF
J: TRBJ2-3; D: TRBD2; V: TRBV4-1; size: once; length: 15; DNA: TGCGCCAGCAGCTCTTGGACTAGCGTCACAGATACGCAGTATTTT; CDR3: CASSSWTSVTDTQYF
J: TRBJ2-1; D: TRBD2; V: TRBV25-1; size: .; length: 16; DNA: TGTGCCAGCAGGGGAACTAGCGGGACCTCCTACAATGAGCAGTTCTTC; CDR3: CASRGTSGTSYNEQFF
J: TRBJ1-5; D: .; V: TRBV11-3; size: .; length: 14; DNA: TGTGCCAGCAGCATAAAGACGGGGGATCAGCCCCAGCATTTT; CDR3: CASSIKTGDQPQHF
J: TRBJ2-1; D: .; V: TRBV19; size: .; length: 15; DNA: TGTGCCAGTACCCTGACTAGTGACCCTTACAATGAGCAGTTCTTC; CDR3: CASTLTSDPYNEQFF
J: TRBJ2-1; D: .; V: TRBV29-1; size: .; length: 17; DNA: TGCAGCGTTGACCGCACGGCGGGCGGAAGAGGTCCGAATGAGCAGTTCTTC; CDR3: CSVDRTAGGRGPNEQFF
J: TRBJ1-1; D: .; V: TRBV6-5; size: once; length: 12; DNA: TGTGCCAGCAGTTACCCAGCCACGGAAGCTTTCTTT; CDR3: CASSYPATEAFF
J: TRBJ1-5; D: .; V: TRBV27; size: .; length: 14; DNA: TGTGCCAGCTCGCCAGGGTGGAGCAATCAGCCCCAGCATTTT; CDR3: CASSPGWSNQPQHF
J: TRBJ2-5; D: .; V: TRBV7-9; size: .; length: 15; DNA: TGTGCCAGCAGCTTAGTCCGACTAACACAAGAGACCCAGTACTTC; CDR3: CASSLVRLTQETQYF
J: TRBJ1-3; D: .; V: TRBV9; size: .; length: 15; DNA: TGTGCCAGCAGCCCAACGGGGCTAGCTGGAAACACCATATATTTT; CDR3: CASSPTGLAGNTIYF